The 20 T cell receptor beta chains below come from one sample, sequenced in a study of spatial heterogeneity in lung cancer (dated by TCRdb to the late 2010s). The time point label of this sample denotes: sample taken at primary tumor resection. Receptor amplification or capture employed 5' RACE. Reads for this sample came from a NextSeq 500. In-frame beta chains were kept once TCRdb had trimmed the public reads at Q25 with fastp and called clones with MiXCR. A single entry per CDR3 protein holds the most common genes and DNA from its merged rows. Present in this sample are just under 95,000 distinct CDR3 sequences, approximately 12% of which were seen just once. Together, the top ten hold just over 40% of the sample. The sequencing used PBMCs, collected at surgery. The receptors were sampled from a male donor with early-stage non-small cell lung cancer.

The chain uses TRBV10-3 and TRBJ2-3; the D gene could be TRBD1 or TRBD2 (5 bases each). V was shortened by 9 bases and J by 6 bases, with 22 bases between the two germline ends. The CDR3 consists of 15 residues. Germline V gene data show CDR1 as ENHRY and CDR2 as SYGVKD. CDR3 in DNA: TGTGCCATAAGAAGGGACGGCCAGGCGTCGGATACGCAGTATTTT. Encoded protein: CAIRRDGQASDTQYF.

This clonotype was observed many times. The chain has TRBV28 and TRBJ1-1, with unresolved D. The CDR3 loop spans 11 amino acids. V gave up 4 bases and J gave up 10 bases, with 10 bases separating them. Per the germline V gene, CDR1 is MDHEN and CDR2 is SYDVKM. The CDR3 nucleotides are TGTGCCAGCAGTTCCTGGGTATTAGCTTTCTTT. Translating it yields CASSSWVLAFF. The variable domain in full, completed from reference TRBV28 and TRBJ1-1, reads DVKVTQSSRYLVKRTGEKVFLECVQDMDHENMFWYRQDPGLGLRLIYFSYDVKMKEKGDIPEGYSVSREKKERFSLILESASTNQTSMYLCASSSWVLAFFGQGTRLTVV.

This clonotype was picked up many times. This chain joins TRBV7-9 and TRBJ2-3; D unresolved. V was shortened by 1 base and J by 0 bases, with 8 bases between the two germline ends. Per germline, CDR1 SEHNR and CDR2 FQNEAQ (reference sequence). This CDR3 is built from 15 residues. CDR3: CASSLGPASTDTQYF. The CDR3 DNA reads TGTGCCAGCAGCTTAGGCCCAGCTAGCACAGATACGCAGTATTTT.

The chain carries TRBV7-9 and TRBJ1-1; D is uncertain. The CDR3 consists of 13 residues. The V end was cut by 3 bases, the J end by 8 bases, with 13 bases between. CDR1 and CDR2 (germline): SEHNR, FQNEAQ (reference sequence). CDR3 nucleotide sequence: TGTGCCAGCAGCTTTTCCCGGCAAACCGAAGCTTTCTTT. Translation gives CASSFSRQTEAFF.

The CDR3 DNA is TGTGCCAGCAGTTACTCGATGGTGGCAGGGGCCTACGAGCAGTACTTC. Translation: CASSYSMVAGAYEQYF. The chain recombines TRBV6-5 with TRBJ2-7; D may be TRBD1 (6 bases). This CDR3 has 16 residues. The germline V and J ends were trimmed by 0 bases and 2 bases, with 14 bases remaining between them. Germline lookup yields CDR1 MNHEY and CDR2 SVGAGI.

The rearrangement uses TRBV2 and TRBJ1-4; 10 bases align to TRBD1. V shed 0 bases and J 10 bases; nucleotides not matched to a gene: 5. This CDR3 is built from 15 residues. Germline V gene lookup returns CDR1 SNHLY and CDR2 FYNNEI. This chain's CDR3 is CASSEALRTGGKLFF. The CDR3 DNA reads as TGTGCCAGCAGTGAAGCGCTTCGGACAGGGGGAAAACTGTTTTTT. The full variable domain, with the rest looked up from reference TRBV2 and TRBJ1-4, is EPEVTQTPSHQVTQMGQEVILRCVPISNHLYFYWYRQILGQKVEFLVSFYNNEISEKSEIFDDQFSVERPDGSNFTLKIRSTKLEDSAMYFCASSEALRTGGKLFFGSGTQLSVL.

This clonotype appeared a few times. The J gene is TRBJ2-3, the V gene TRBV27; 7 nucleotides agree with TRBD2. CDR3 length: 16 amino acids. Germline V gives CDR1 MNHEY, CDR2 SMNVEV (reference sequence). Losses at the gene ends were 6 bases for V and 7 bases for J; bases not matched to a gene: 16. The CDR3 sequence is CASRAIAGTAVNTQYF. The CDR3 DNA sequence: TGTGCCAGCAGAGCTATAGCGGGTACGGCCGTGAATACGCAGTATTTT.

This clonotype was detected ten times or more. This chain connects TRBV4-3 to TRBJ1-1; D remains ambiguous. CDR3 length equals 13 residues. The V gene lost 2 bases and the J gene lost 8 bases, with 12 bases spanning the gap. Germline V gene lookup returns CDR1 LGHNA and CDR2 YSLEER. CDR3 DNA sequence: TGCGCCAGCAGCCAATCCCGCGGGATAGAAGCTTTCTTT. Encoded protein: CASSQSRGIEAFF.

J is TRBJ1-1 and V is TRBV4-3; D remains unclear. V lost 1 base and J lost 2, with 8 bases in between. The V gene's germline CDR1 is LGHNA and CDR2 YSLEER. The CDR3 has 14 residues. For the CDR3, the DNA is TGCGCCAGCAGCCAAGGGGTAAGAAACACTGAAGCTTTCTTT. Translated: CASSQGVRNTEAFF.

This clonotype has a handful of counts. The chain carries TRBV7-2 and TRBJ1-1, with D perhaps matching TRBD1 (6 bases). CDR1 and CDR2 (germline): SGHTA, FQGNSA. This CDR3 is 14 amino acids long. V was trimmed by 2 bases and J by 5 bases, leaving 12 bases between them. In nucleotides, the CDR3 is TGTGCCAGCAGCTTAAACAGGGATGGTACTGAAGCTTTCTTT. Protein sequence: CASSLNRDGTEAFF. The full variable domain, completed using reference TRBV7-2 and TRBJ1-1, is GAGVSQSPSNKVTEKGKDVELRCDPISGHTALYWYRQSLGQGLEFLIYFQGNSAPDKSGLPSDRFSAERTGGSVSTLTIQRTQQEDSAVYLCASSLNRDGTEAFFGQGTRLTVV.

In the case of this clonotype: A clone one base away is much larger, so this may be a read error. The CDR3 sequence: CASSLDTGELFF. As DNA, the CDR3 is TGTGCCAGCAGCTTGGACACCGGGGAGCTGTTTTTT. The chain uses TRBV5-6 and TRBJ2-2; D not resolved. The CDR3 consists of 12 residues. Germline loops: CDR1 SGHDT, CDR2 YYEEEE. V was pared by 0 bases and J by 3 bases, with 0 bases between. Full variable domain (rest looked up from reference TRBV5-6 and TRBJ2-2): DAGVTQSPTHLIKTRGQQVTLRCSPKSGHDTVSWYQQALGQGPQFIFQYYEEEERQRGNFPDRFSGHQFPNYSSELNVNALLLGDSALYLCASSLDTGELFFGEGSRLTVL.

Many counts were recorded for this clonotype. The chain carries TRBV6-2 or TRBV6-3 and TRBJ1-1, with D possibly matching TRBD1 (6 bases). This CDR3 is 14 amino acids long. Trimming shortened V by 6 bases and J by 1 base, and 12 bases separated the two germline ends. The germline V gene has CDR1 MNHEY and CDR2 SVGEGT. CDR3 residues: CASRLGAENTEAFF. The CDR3 DNA reads TGTGCCAGCAGATTGGGGGCGGAGAACACTGAAGCTTTCTTT.

This chain links TRBV5-6 with TRBJ2-1; perhaps TRBD1 as D (5 bases). Trimming took off 0 bases at V and 4 bases at J, with 14 bases between the two ends. Germline V gene data show CDR1 as SGHDT and CDR2 as YYEEEE. CDR3 length: 16 amino acids. CDR3 residues: CASSLGGHQIYNEQFF. The CDR3 coding sequence is TGTGCCAGCAGCTTGGGGGGCCACCAAATTTACAATGAGCAGTTCTTC.

This clonotype was detected many times. This chain uses TRBV3-1 with TRBJ1-1, with unresolved D. The germline V and J ends were trimmed by 3 bases and 1 base, with 9 bases remaining between them. The CDR3 contains 14 residues. Germline CDR1 LGHDT, CDR2 YNNKEL (reference sequence). Written as DNA, the CDR3 is TGTGCCAGCAGCCATAAAAGTCGGAACACTGAAGCTTTCTTT. Translated, it gives CASSHKSRNTEAFF.

This clonotype has a count of ten or more. J is TRBJ1-2 and V is TRBV30, with D possibly being TRBD1 (6 bases). This CDR3 has 13 residues. V lost 8 bases to trimming and J lost 6 bases, with 19 bases between them. The germline V gene has CDR1 GTSNPN and CDR2 SVGIG (reference sequence). CDR3 amino acids: CAKTGTRGHGYTF. CDR3 bases: TGTGCCAAGACCGGGACACGGGGCCATGGCTACACCTTC. Variable domain in full (rest from reference TRBV30 and TRBJ1-2): SQTIHQWPATLVQPVGSPLSLECTVEGTSNPNLYWYRQAAGRGLQLLFYSVGIGQISSEVPQNLSASRPQDRQFILSSKKLLLSDSGFYLCAKTGTRGHGYTFGSGTRLTVV.

This clonotype has a count of ten or more. The chain joins TRBV12-3 or TRBV12-4 to TRBJ2-1; TRBD2 agrees at 14 bases. The J segment lost 11 bases and the V segment lost 4 bases, leaving 7 bases of the junction unmatched. CDR3 length: 15 amino acids. This CDR3 is CASSSGLAGDRKQFF. The CDR3 coding sequence is TGTGCCAGCAGTTCGGGACTAGCGGGGGATCGAAAGCAGTTCTTC.

The gene calls are TRBV25-1 and TRBJ2-5; D is unresolved. CDR1 MGHDK and CDR2 SYGVNS come from the germline V gene. The CDR3 runs 15 residues. V was cut by 0 bases and J by 1 base, with 9 bases left in between. The CDR3 here is CASSEYLGSQETQYF. The DNA of the CDR3 is TGTGCCAGCAGTGAATATTTAGGCAGCCAAGAGACCCAGTACTTC.

V usage is TRBV28 and J usage is TRBJ1-1, with a possible D match to TRBD1 (6 bases). V lost 10 bases to trimming and J lost 3 bases, with 18 bases between them. Germline CDR1 is MDHEN and CDR2 is SYDVKM. This CDR3 comprises 14 residues. CDR3 nucleotide sequence: TGTGCCACCCGGCTAGGGGGTAGTGACACTGAAGCTTTCTTT. It yields the protein CATRLGGSDTEAFF.

The chain carries TRBV23-1 and TRBJ1-1; 9 bases agree with TRBD1. TRBV23-1 is flagged as an ORF with uncertain function. With 0 bases clipped from V and 1 base from J, the junction kept 9 bases outside the gene matches. The CDR3 sequence is 18 residues long. The CDR3 sequence: CASSQSAGQGGRNTEAFF. Written as DNA, the CDR3 is TGCGCCAGCAGTCAATCGGCGGGACAGGGCGGAAGGAACACTGAAGCTTTCTTT.

The rearrangement uses TRBV28 and TRBJ2-7, with a tentative D call TRBD1 (6 bases). The CDR3 runs to 15 residues. Germline V gene data show CDR1 as MDHEN and CDR2 as SYDVKM. Trimming shortened V by 7 bases and J by 0 bases, and 16 bases separated the two germline ends. In DNA form, the CDR3 reads TGTGCCAGCAATCCGGGACACGCGAGCTCCTACGAGCAGTACTTC. Its translation is CASNPGHASSYEQYF. Full variable domain (outside the CDR3, taken from reference TRBV28 and TRBJ2-7): DVKVTQSSRYLVKRTGEKVFLECVQDMDHENMFWYRQDPGLGLRLIYFSYDVKMKEKGDIPEGYSVSREKKERFSLILESASTNQTSMYLCASNPGHASSYEQYFGPGTRLTVT.